What follows describes a single T cell receptor (beta chain). Its antigen is unidentified. Co-extraction of RNA and DNA was performed on roughly 20-31 mg of unsorted bulk tissue. Sampling of each tumor involved five separate regions. Production of TCR beta cDNA used around 0.45 ug total RNA together with a constant-region primer. Amplification in three nested multiplex PCR rounds with slightly modified ARM-PCR gave rise to TCR beta libraries. The two initial PCR rounds, roughly 11 cycles each, used TRBV1-TRBV30 forward and C-beta reverse primers. TCRdb fed the multiplex PCR reads into MiXCR, producing one record per CDR3 protein. Of approximately 120,000 distinct CDR3 sequences in the sample, 64% were seen once. Germline V gene data show CDR1 as SNHLY and CDR2 as FYNNEI. The CDR3 is made up of 11 amino acids. The V gene lost 2 bases and the J gene lost 11 bases, with 9 bases spanning the gap. The data derive from a study of tumor-infiltrating lymphocytes in primary liver carcinoma. Study summary: Ranging in age from 30 to 69 years, the patients were men and women. Study observations and caveats: A fraction of only about 7.5-24% of top clones appeared in all five tumor regions. Reduced overlap was seen in tumor-adjacent and tumor-blood pairs versus tumor region pairs.

Sequencing used liver tumor tissue from sampling region 3. As for subset: tumor region T3, left-lateral pole. The V call is TRBV2, the J call TRBJ1-2, with a weak D call TRBD1 (5 bases). The TCR was taken from a woman aged 55 to 70 with primary liver carcinoma and hepatitis B virus infection. DNA of the CDR3: TGTGCCAGCAGTGAACGGGGACCTTACACCTTC. Amino acids: CASSERGPYTF.